The clone carrying this TCR beta chain was detected many times. The antigen is unknown. Axillary draining lymph nodes of breast cancer patients supplied the node samples. The data belong to a study of breast tumors, draining lymph nodes, adjacent tissues. Study conclusions and caveats: The lymph node origin of tumor T cells was framed as consistent with a hypothesis, not demonstrated. Tumors had less TCR diversity than lymph nodes, more than nontumor tissue.

Via MiXCR, TCRdb re-called the multiplex PCR reads, giving one row per CDR3 protein. The sample yields approximately 100,000 distinct CDR3 sequences, about 20% seen once. Germline V gives CDR1 LNHDA, CDR2 SQIVND (reference sequence). V dropped 5 bases and J dropped 4 bases, with 14 bases sitting between them. This CDR3 region has 14 residues. Sequencing was carried out using axillary lymph node tissue. The chain joins TRBV19 to TRBJ1-2, with D perhaps TRBD1 (6 bases). The sequence derives from a female donor with breast cancer. Some clones in this sample may be carry-over from other donors' samples. CDR3 in amino acids: CASSYDRKGYGYTF. In DNA form, the CDR3 reads TGTGCCAGTAGTTACGACAGGAAGGGCTATGGCTACACCTTC. Variable domain in full (rest from reference TRBV19 and TRBJ1-2): DGGITQSPKYLFRKEGQNVTLSCEQNLNHDAMYWYRQDPGQGLRLIYYSQIVNDFQKGDIAEGYSVSREKKESFPLTVTSAQKNPTAFYLCASSYDRKGYGYTFGSGTRLTVV.